Listed here are 31 T cell receptor beta chains from one sample, sequenced in a study of blood T cells in healthy people across ages. For the second PCR, which ran for about 6 to 11 cycles, a sample-barcoded 5' primer and a J-beta primer mix were used. TCRdb passed the 5' RACE reads through MiXCR, listing each CDR3 protein once. The table shows roughly 1.9 million distinct CDR3 sequences, with roughly two fifths occurring only once. The sample comprised blood. The receptor set was obtained from a human donor in good health.

This clonotype was detected many times. This rearrangement joins TRBV10-3 to TRBJ2-3; 7 bases line up with TRBD2. The CDR3 is 14 amino acids. V shed 8 bases, J shed 8 bases, and the junction held 13 bases outside the gene matches. The germline CDR1 and CDR2 sequences are ENHRY and SYGVKD. The CDR3 DNA sequence: TGTGCCATCGGACAAGGACTAGTTATTGGTACGCAGTATTTT. Translating it yields CAIGQGLVIGTQYF.

The chain couples TRBV4-1 to TRBJ2-1, with TRBD1 matching over 8 bases. The CDR3 extends over 16 amino acids. With 4 bases clipped from V and 4 bases from J, the junction kept 9 bases outside the gene matches. The germline CDR1 and CDR2 sequences are MGHRA and YSYEKL. CDR3 sequence reads: CASSRTDRGDYNEQFF. The CDR3 bases are TGCGCCAGCAGCCGGACTGACAGGGGCGATTACAATGAGCAGTTCTTC.

The chain uses TRBV7-9 and TRBJ1-4; D unresolved. Germline V lookup: CDR1 SEHNR, CDR2 FQNEAQ (reference sequence). V lost 3 bases and J 0 bases, leaving 5 bases between the germline ends. This CDR3 comprises 14 residues. CDR3 in amino acids: CASSFAATNEKLFF. CDR3 nucleotide sequence: TGTGCCAGCAGCTTCGCCGCAACTAATGAAAAACTGTTTTTT.

The CDR3 nucleotides read TGTGCCAGCAGCCACAGGACGGTGTACCAAGAGACCCAGTACTTC. As protein: CASSHRTVYQETQYF. The chain recombines TRBV7-2 with TRBJ2-5, with D perhaps matching TRBD1 (5 bases). CDR3 length equals 15 residues. Trimming cost V 5 bases and J 0 bases, with 13 bases left between them. Germline values: CDR1 SGHTA, CDR2 FQGNSA.

This chain joins TRBV3-1 and TRBJ2-3, with D possibly being TRBD2 (6 bases). The CDR3 spans 15 residues. The germline gives CDR1 LGHDT, CDR2 YNNKEL (reference sequence). V lost 5 bases, J lost 2 bases, and 14 bases lay in between. CDR3 in DNA: TGTGCCAGCAGCGCTCGGGGACTCACCACAGATACGCAGTATTTT. Translated, it gives CASSARGLTTDTQYF.

The chain employs TRBV7-2 and TRBJ2-7; no reliable D call. The CDR3 spans 12 residues. V was pared by 5 bases and J by 3 bases, with 8 bases between. In germline, CDR1 is SGHTA, CDR2 FQGNSA. CDR3 protein: CASSPEHYEQYF. CDR3 in DNA: TGTGCCAGCAGCCCAGAGCACTACGAGCAGTACTTC.

Here the CDR3 reads CASSARRVGSEAFF. CDR3 bases: TGTGCCAGCAGCGCGCGTCGGGTGGGATCTGAAGCTTTCTTT. The gene calls are TRBV7-9 and TRBJ1-1, with D unresolved. The germline V and J ends were trimmed by 5 bases and 6 bases, with 16 bases remaining between them. CDR1 is SEHNR and CDR2 is FQNEAQ in the germline V gene (reference sequence). This CDR3 has 14 amino acids.

The table lists this clonotype with a few counts. V usage is TRBV7-9 and J usage is TRBJ1-2; TRBD1 is a possible D gene (6 bases). Germline values: CDR1 SEHNR, CDR2 FQNEAQ (reference sequence). The V end was cut by 5 bases, the J end by 3 bases, with 19 bases between. CDR3 length equals 16 residues. This CDR3 is CASSGEQGGDYYGYTF. The CDR3 DNA follows: TGTGCCAGCAGCGGTGAACAGGGAGGCGATTACTATGGCTACACCTTC.

As concerns this clonotype: The junction differs from germline at one of its ends, possibly a read error. The rearrangement uses TRBV6-1 and TRBJ1-2, with D hard to call. Germline V lookup: CDR1 MNHNS, CDR2 SASEGT. The CDR3 runs 15 residues. CDR3 region: CVSRFSIGVDYGYTF. The CDR3 nucleotides are TGTGTCAGCAGGTTCTCAATCGGGGTGGACTATGGCTACACCTTC.

The chain carries TRBV6-6 and TRBJ1-1, with 8 bases matching TRBD1. The CDR3 contains 15 residues. After removal of 2 bases from V and 3 bases from J, the junction contained 5 bases not matched to a gene. Germline V gives CDR1 MNHNY, CDR2 SVGAGI (reference sequence). CDR3 DNA sequence: TGTGCCAGCAGTTACACAGGGGGGGACGACACTGAAGCTTTCTTT. Its translation: CASSYTGGDDTEAFF.

In this sample, this clonotype turned up a few times. The chain employs TRBV6-5 and TRBJ2-1; a weak D match, TRBD1 (6 bases). Germline V gene sequence: CDR1 MNHEY, CDR2 SVGAGI. The CDR3 covers 14 residues. V was shortened by 5 bases and J by 6 bases, with 14 bases between the two germline ends. CDR3 sequence reads: CASSRSKGGNEQFF. As DNA, the CDR3 is TGTGCCAGCAGTAGATCGAAAGGGGGCAATGAGCAGTTCTTC.

The gene calls are TRBV3-1 and TRBJ2-2; maybe TRBD2 (5 bases). In germline, CDR1 is LGHDT, CDR2 YNNKEL (reference sequence). The V end lost 0 bases, the J end lost 7 bases, and 15 bases lay between the germline ends. CDR3 length: 16 residues. The CDR3: CASSQDPGISGGELFF. CDR3 DNA sequence: TGTGCCAGCAGCCAAGATCCCGGGATAAGTGGCGGGGAGCTGTTTTTT.

The table lists this clonotype with many counts. The rearrangement uses TRBV11-3 and TRBJ2-1, with TRBD1 matching over 8 bases. Losses at the gene ends were 5 bases for V and 5 bases for J; bases not matched to a gene: 2. The CDR3 spans 13 residues. Germline V gene lookup returns CDR1 SGHNT and CDR2 YENEEA. CDR3 nucleotide sequence: TGTGCCAGCAGCCGACAGGGGAACAATGAGCAGTTCTTC. Its protein is CASSRQGNNEQFF.

Details on this clonotype: A junction end diverges from the germline sequence, so it may reflect a read error. The CDR3, as DNA: TGCAGTGCTAGAAGGGGGTGGGGTGAAAAGCTGTTTTTT. Its translation: CSARRGWGEKLFF. This rearrangement joins TRBV20-1 to TRBJ1-4; tentatively, D is TRBD1 (6 bases). The CDR3 sequence is 13 residues long. Per germline, CDR1 DFQATT and CDR2 SNEGSKA (reference sequence).

This chain links TRBV10-3 with TRBJ2-5; 10 nucleotides line up with TRBD1. The end of the DNA aligns better with TRBJ2-7, so the J call may be wrong. The CDR3 totals 15 residues. CDR1 and CDR2 (germline): ENHRY, SYGVKD. DNA of the CDR3: TGTGCCATCAGTGAGAAAGGGACAGGGGACGACGAGCAGTACTTC. It translates to CAISEKGTGDDEQYF.

V is TRBV4-2 and J is TRBJ2-4, with D perhaps TRBD1 or TRBD2 (5 bases each). The germline gives CDR1 LGHNA, CDR2 YNFKEQ. V was shortened by 2 bases and J by 10 bases, with 21 bases between the two germline ends. The CDR3 is 16 amino acids. CDR3 sequence: CASSQTRDRGKWIQYF. CDR3 nucleotide sequence: TGTGCCAGCAGCCAAACCCGGGACCGCGGAAAGTGGATTCAGTACTTC.

This sequence joins TRBV4-1 and TRBJ2-4; D is possibly TRBD1 or TRBD2 (6 bases each). The CDR3 has 16 amino acids. The germline CDR1 and CDR2 sequences are MGHRA and YSYEKL. Trimming pared 4 bases from V and 13 bases from J, leaving 26 bases between. This CDR3 is CASSPLETGGAWEQYF. CDR3 nucleotide sequence: TGCGCCAGCAGCCCCTTGGAGACAGGCGGGGCTTGGGAGCAGTACTTC.

The J gene is TRBJ2-7, the V gene TRBV4-3, with D possibly matching TRBD1 (6 bases). CDR1 is LGHNA and CDR2 is YSLEER in the germline V gene. The germline V and J ends were trimmed by 0 bases and 3 bases, with 15 bases remaining between them. This CDR3 has 16 residues. CDR3 bases: TGCGCCAGCAGCCAAGAGGATCGGCAGGGGCGCTACGAGCAGTACTTC. This gives the protein CASSQEDRQGRYEQYF.

The chain couples TRBV6-5 to TRBJ2-7; D possibly uses TRBD1 or TRBD2 (5 bases each). This CDR3 has 15 residues. The V and J ends lost 7 bases and 0 bases respectively, with 16 bases between them. The germline CDR1 and CDR2 sequences are MNHEY and SVGAGI. CDR3 DNA: TGTGCCAGCATGGGTCGAGGGGCCGGCTCCTACGAGCAGTACTTC. Protein product: CASMGRGAGSYEQYF.

The genes are TRBV10-3 and TRBJ2-4, with D tentatively TRBD2 (5 bases). The DNA end is more similar to TRBJ2-7, so the J call may be wrong. The CDR3 contains 14 residues. Germline CDR1 ENHRY, CDR2 SYGVKD. This CDR3 is CAIAGAAFSYEQYF. The CDR3 DNA reads TGTGCCATCGCGGGTGCGGCGTTCTCCTACGAGCAGTACTTC.

The chain links TRBV10-3 to TRBJ2-5; D might be TRBD2 (5 bases). CDR3 size: 14 residues. Germline V gene sequence: CDR1 ENHRY, CDR2 SYGVKD. Trimming left V 0 bases short and J 4 bases short, with 9 bases between. The CDR3 DNA reads as TGTGCCATCAGTGAGTCGGCTAGCCGAGAGACCCAGTACTTC. Translation gives CAISESASRETQYF.

In the case of this clonotype: The junction shows a germline mismatch at one end, possibly a read error. The V gene is TRBV7-3, the J gene TRBJ2-2; D gene ambiguous. Germline V gene sequence: CDR1 SGHTA, CDR2 FQGTGA. This CDR3 is built from 13 residues. CDR3 region: CASSPLDTGELFF. CDR3 nucleotide sequence: TGCGCCAGCAGCCCCTTGGACACCGGGGAGCTGTTTTTT.

This clonotype has a handful of counts. This chain joins TRBV12-3 or TRBV12-4 and TRBJ2-1; weak D call: TRBD2 (5 bases). The CDR3 has 13 residues. Deletions cut 7 bases from V and 4 bases from J, with 11 bases between. The CDR3 DNA reads TGTGCCAGCACCCTAGCCCTTTACAATGAGCAGTTCTTC. Encoded protein: CASTLALYNEQFF.

The chain links TRBV9 to TRBJ2-6, with unresolved D. Germline V gene sequence: CDR1 SGDLS, CDR2 YYNGEE. V lost 0 bases to trimming and J lost 1 base, with 5 bases between them. This CDR3 is built from 15 residues. The CDR3 nucleotides are TGTGCCAGCAGCGTAGGGCAATCTGGGGCCAACGTCCTGACTTTC. Its protein product is CASSVGQSGANVLTF.

This clonotype was seen a few times. This chain joins TRBV29-1 and TRBJ2-3, with D possibly matching TRBD1 (5 bases). Between the trimmed V and J ends, which lost 1 base and 10 bases, there was a span of 24 bases. The germline gives CDR1 SQVTM, CDR2 ANQGSEA. The CDR3 is made up of 16 amino acids. CDR3: CSVEGLWSRGSDAQYF. The CDR3 bases are TGCAGCGTTGAAGGATTGTGGTCTAGGGGCTCCGATGCGCAGTATTTT.

The genes are TRBV10-3 and TRBJ2-6; D gene unclear. Germline CDR1 ENHRY, CDR2 SYGVKD. The CDR3 length is 19 residues. Trimming left V 6 bases short and J 0 bases short, with 21 bases between. CDR3 DNA: TGTGCCATCAGCCTCCAGGCCCCTGATTCCACCTCTGGGGCCAACGTCCTGACTTTC. Translated, it gives CAISLQAPDSTSGANVLTF.

The V call is TRBV9, the J call TRBJ2-5, with D perhaps matching TRBD2 (6 bases). This CDR3 region has 15 residues. With 4 bases removed from V and 4 bases from J, the gap between germline ends came to 17 bases. In germline, CDR1 is SGDLS, CDR2 YYNGEE. CDR3 loop: CASSRRGSMGETQYF. In nucleotides, the CDR3 is TGTGCCAGCAGCAGACGGGGGTCGATGGGAGAGACCCAGTACTTC.

The CDR3 nucleotides are TGTGCCAGCAGCTTATTAAGGGATTTAGGGGGCTACACCTTC. Its translation is CASSLLRDLGGYTF. V usage is TRBV7-2 and J usage is TRBJ1-2; D not certain. V was cut by 2 bases and J by 8 bases, with 15 bases left in between. The CDR3 has 14 residues. Germline V gene lookup returns CDR1 SGHTA and CDR2 FQGNSA.

V and J are TRBV5-1 and TRBJ1-6; D may be TRBD1 (6 bases). The germline gives CDR1 SGHRS, CDR2 YFSETQ. This CDR3 has 14 residues. Trimming cost V 4 bases and J 15 bases, with 20 bases left between them. CDR3 DNA: TGCGCCAGCAGCCTGGGGGCGACGGTTACGCTCCTCCACTTT. Translating it yields CASSLGATVTLLHF.

This clonotype has just a few counts. The chain recombines TRBV7-2 with TRBJ1-2; D might be TRBD1 (5 bases). The CDR3 has 14 residues. Germline-derived CDR1 and CDR2 are SGHTA and FQGNSA. V lost 1 base, J lost 7 bases, and 13 bases lay in between. CDR3 in DNA: TGTGCCAGCAGCTTAGAACCCGGGGGTCCTGGCTACACCTTC. It translates to CASSLEPGGPGYTF.

This clonotype was detected a few times. The chain recombines TRBV20-1 with TRBJ2-7; 15 bases fit TRBD2. Matching the DNA end better, TRBJ2-5 makes the J call doubtful. Germline lookup yields CDR1 DFQATT and CDR2 SNEGSKA (reference sequence). CDR3 size: 19 residues. The CDR3 here is CSARGGFGTSGGYQETQYF. CDR3 DNA: TGCAGTGCTAGAGGGGGTTTCGGGACTAGCGGGGGGTACCAAGAGACCCAGTACTTC.